Below, 10 T cell receptor beta chains from the same sample are listed, as sequenced in a study of CD8 T cells in Susac syndrome. cDNA came from around 0.54 to 1 ug RNA primed by random hexamers. TCRdb independently ran MiXCR on the immunoSEQ multiplex PCR reads; one entry per CDR3 protein. The sample includes almost 450,000 distinct CDR3 sequences, around 83% of them seen just once. The sequenced sample consisted of CD8+ T cells from PBMCs. These receptor sequences come from a human donor with multiple sclerosis.

This chain connects TRBV6-1 to TRBJ2-3; TRBD2 matches at 8 bases. The CDR3 spans 15 residues. The ends lost 3 bases at V and 4 bases at J; junction bases unmatched: 6. Germline CDR1 reads MNHNS; CDR2 reads SASEGT. In nucleotides, the CDR3 is TGTGCCAGCAGTGAGGGACTAGTTATCCCAGATACGCAGTATTTT. As protein: CASSEGLVIPDTQYF.

The chain links TRBV4-1 to TRBJ2-7; no reliable D call. V lost 3 bases to trimming and J lost 0 bases, with 15 bases between them. The CDR3 totals 16 residues. The germline V gene encodes CDR1 MGHRA and CDR2 YSYEKL. The CDR3 loop is CASSQMDASSSYEQYF. Written as DNA, the CDR3 is TGCGCCAGCAGCCAGATGGACGCCTCTAGCTCCTACGAGCAGTACTTC.

The chain recombines TRBV5-1 with TRBJ2-3; D possibly uses TRBD1 or TRBD2 (5 bases each). From germline, CDR1 is SGHRS and CDR2 YFSETQ. The CDR3 has 15 residues. Trimming shortened V by 2 bases and J by 0 bases, and 10 bases separated the two germline ends. CDR3 bases: TGCGCCAGCAGCTTCCGGGACCCTAGCACAGATACGCAGTATTTT. Encoded protein: CASSFRDPSTDTQYF.

This sequence joins TRBV4-1 and TRBJ1-1, with D possibly matching TRBD1 (6 bases). Germline V gives CDR1 MGHRA, CDR2 YSYEKL. V was shortened by 3 bases and J by 4 bases, with 18 bases between the two germline ends. The CDR3 loop spans 16 amino acids. CDR3 in amino acids: CASSQGTPEMGTEAFF. CDR3 DNA: TGCGCCAGCAGCCAGGGGACACCTGAGATGGGCACTGAAGCTTTCTTT.

CDR3: CASSFLSTGPTNNEQFF. The CDR3 region has the DNA TGTGCCAGCAGCTTCCTGTCCACAGGGCCCACAAACAATGAGCAGTTCTTC. The chain uses TRBV7-9 and TRBJ2-1; a weak D match, TRBD1 (6 bases). The ends were cut back, 3 bases at V and 5 bases at J, with 20 bases in the middle. Germline CDR1 reads SEHNR; CDR2 reads FQNEAQ (reference sequence). The CDR3 totals 17 residues.

The genes are TRBV5-4 and TRBJ2-3; D ambiguous. This CDR3 comprises 15 residues. Germline CDR1 is SGHNT and CDR2 is YYREEE (reference sequence). V lost 3 bases and J lost 0, with 11 bases in between. The CDR3 nucleotides are TGTGCCAGCAGCTCCGGCAGCACTAGCACAGATACGCAGTATTTT. The encoded protein is CASSSGSTSTDTQYF.

This chain connects TRBV2 to TRBJ1-1, with a tentative D call TRBD1 (6 bases). Germline values: CDR1 SNHLY, CDR2 FYNNEI. Deletions cut 6 bases from V and 4 bases from J, with 18 bases between. The CDR3 consists of 15 residues. DNA of the CDR3: TGTGCCAGCAGGATTGGGGGGCTTTCCAGCACTGAAGCTTTCTTT. This gives the protein CASRIGGLSSTEAFF.

CDR3 sequence (DNA): TGTGCCAGCAGTCTGGGGGGCGTTTCGATGGATGAGCAGTTCTTC. This sequence encodes CASSLGGVSMDEQFF. V usage is TRBV4-2 and J usage is TRBJ2-1; D possibly uses TRBD1 or TRBD2 (6 bases each). V dropped 6 bases and J dropped 8 bases, with 20 bases sitting between them. Germline CDR1 and CDR2: LGHNA and YNFKEQ. The CDR3 runs 15 residues.

The chain uses TRBV27 and TRBJ2-3; 8 bases match TRBD1. Germline trimming cut 2 bases from V and 2 bases from J; bases unmatched to any gene: 12. Looked up from germline, CDR1 is MNHEY and CDR2 is SMNVEV (reference sequence). The CDR3 extends over 18 amino acids. The CDR3 coding sequence is TGTGCCAGCAGTTTAGGTCCAGGGGGCGCTCTTCCCACAGATACGCAGTATTTT. Translating it yields CASSLGPGGALPTDTQYF.

This rearrangement joins TRBV29-1 to TRBJ2-7; D is ambiguous. Trimming stripped 1 base from V and 2 bases from J, with 9 bases between. Germline assignment: CDR1 SQVTM and CDR2 ANQGSEA. The CDR3 consists of 13 residues. The CDR3 protein is CSVEGELPYEQYF. CDR3 coding DNA: TGCAGCGTTGAAGGAGAACTACCCTACGAGCAGTACTTC.